This record looks at one T cell receptor (beta chain) sequence and its context. Its antigen is unknown. In TCRdb, the 5' RACE reads were re-called with MiXCR into one record per CDR3 protein. Seen here are around 190,000 distinct CDR3 sequences, about a fifth observed once, and the top ten hold 3% to 4.5%. V was cut by 6 bases and J by 2 bases, with 19 bases left in between. CDR1 is MNHNY, CDR2 SVGAGI, per germline (reference sequence). The CDR3 is 17 residues long. The sample belongs to a study of T-cell memory formation after mild COVID-19. Broader study findings: What remained unconfirmed was the SARS-CoV-2 specificity of second-wave clones peaking on day 37. The main location of contracting CD4+ clones was CM and EM, and that of contracting CD8+ clones was EMRA.

Sequenced: PBMCs or a T cell subset sorted from them (not recorded which). The receptor comes from a young man who had mild COVID-19 (a few samples of this study predate the infection). Cell type and time point are not known. The genes are TRBV6-6 and TRBJ2-2; TRBD1 or TRBD2 may be the D gene (5 bases each). The CDR3 bases are TGTGCCAGCAGGACGCGCTCGTGGGGACCTAACACCGGGGAGCTGTTTTTT. It encodes CASRTRSWGPNTGELFF.